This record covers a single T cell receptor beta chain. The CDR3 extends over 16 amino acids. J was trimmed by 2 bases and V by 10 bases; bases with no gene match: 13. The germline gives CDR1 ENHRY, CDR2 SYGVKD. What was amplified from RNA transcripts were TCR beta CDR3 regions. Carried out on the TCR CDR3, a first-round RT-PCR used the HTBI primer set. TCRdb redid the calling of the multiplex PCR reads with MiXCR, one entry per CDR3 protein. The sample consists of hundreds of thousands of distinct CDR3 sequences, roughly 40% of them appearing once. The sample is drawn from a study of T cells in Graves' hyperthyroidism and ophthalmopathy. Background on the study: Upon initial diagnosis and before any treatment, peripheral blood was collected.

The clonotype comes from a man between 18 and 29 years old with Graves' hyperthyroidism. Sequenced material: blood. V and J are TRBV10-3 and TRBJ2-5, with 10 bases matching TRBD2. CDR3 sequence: CASSQDASGGQETQYF. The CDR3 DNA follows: TGTGCCAGCAGCCAAGACGCTAGCGGGGGTCAAGAGACCCAGTACTTC.